This TCR beta chain is from a study of breast tumors, draining lymph nodes, adjacent tissues. Study conclusions and caveats: The data were judged consistent with most tumor T cells coming from lymph node and expanding in tumor.

The lymph nodes were axillary draining lymph nodes from breast cancer patients. This clonotype showed up many times. The antigen remains undetermined. The CDR3 runs 14 residues. Looked up from germline, CDR1 is MNHEY and CDR2 is SVGAGI. The V gene lost 5 bases and the J gene lost 7 bases, with 17 bases spanning the gap. TCRdb reanalysed the multiplex PCR reads using MiXCR and keeps one entry per CDR3 protein. The sample lists roughly 110,000 distinct CDR3 sequences, roughly 33% seen once, with approximately 5% in the top ten. Specimen: axillary lymph node tissue. This sequence joins TRBV6-5 and TRBJ1-2; D possibly corresponds to TRBD1 (5 bases). The sequence was obtained from a female donor with breast cancer. Some clones in this sample may be carry-over from other donors' samples. The CDR3 sequence is CASSHGGVSRGYTF. CDR3 in DNA: TGTGCCAGCAGTCACGGGGGGGTTTCGCGTGGCTACACCTTC.